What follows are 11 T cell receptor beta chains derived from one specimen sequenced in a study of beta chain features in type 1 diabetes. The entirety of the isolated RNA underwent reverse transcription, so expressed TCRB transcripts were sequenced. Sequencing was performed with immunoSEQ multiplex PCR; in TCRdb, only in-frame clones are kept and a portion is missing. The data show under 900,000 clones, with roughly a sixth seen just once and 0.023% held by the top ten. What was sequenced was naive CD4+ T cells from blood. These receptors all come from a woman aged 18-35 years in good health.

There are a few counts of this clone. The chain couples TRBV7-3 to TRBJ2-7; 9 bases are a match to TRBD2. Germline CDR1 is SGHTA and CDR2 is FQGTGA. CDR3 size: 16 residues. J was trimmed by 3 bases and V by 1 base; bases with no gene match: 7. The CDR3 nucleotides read TGTGCCAGCAGCTTAAGCGGGAGGGCCTTCCACTACGAGCAGTACTTC. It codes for CASSLSGRAFHYEQYF.

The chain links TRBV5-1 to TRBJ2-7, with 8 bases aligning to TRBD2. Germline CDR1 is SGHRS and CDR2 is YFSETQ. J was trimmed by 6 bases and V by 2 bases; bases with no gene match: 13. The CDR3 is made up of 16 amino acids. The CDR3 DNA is TGCGCCAGCAGCTTATATGGATTCTCAGCGGGGGTCGAGCAGTACTTC. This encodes CASSLYGFSAGVEQYF.

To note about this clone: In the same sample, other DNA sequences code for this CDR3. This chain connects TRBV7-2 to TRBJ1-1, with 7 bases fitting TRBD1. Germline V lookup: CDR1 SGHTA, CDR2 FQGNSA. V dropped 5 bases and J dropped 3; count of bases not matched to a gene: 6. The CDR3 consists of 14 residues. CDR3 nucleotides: TGTGCCAGCAGCCTGACAGGGCCCGACACTGAAGCTTTCTTT. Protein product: CASSLTGPDTEAFF.

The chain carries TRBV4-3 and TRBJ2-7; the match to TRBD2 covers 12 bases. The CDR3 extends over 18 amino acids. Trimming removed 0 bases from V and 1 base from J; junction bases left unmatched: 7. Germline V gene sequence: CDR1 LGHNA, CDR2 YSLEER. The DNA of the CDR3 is TGCGCCAGCAGCCAAGACCTAGCGGGAGGGAAGGGGTCCTACGAGCAGTACTTC. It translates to CASSQDLAGGKGSYEQYF.

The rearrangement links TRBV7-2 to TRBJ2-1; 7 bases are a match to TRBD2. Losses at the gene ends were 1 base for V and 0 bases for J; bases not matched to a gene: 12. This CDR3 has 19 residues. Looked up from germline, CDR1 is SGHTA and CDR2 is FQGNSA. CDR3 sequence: CASSLDGAGRMSSYNEQFF. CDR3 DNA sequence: TGTGCCAGCAGCTTAGACGGAGCGGGACGTATGAGCTCCTACAATGAGCAGTTCTTC.

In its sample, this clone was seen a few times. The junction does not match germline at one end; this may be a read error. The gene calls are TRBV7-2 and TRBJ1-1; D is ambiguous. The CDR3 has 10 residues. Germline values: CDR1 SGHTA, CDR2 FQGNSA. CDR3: CASSLARPLF. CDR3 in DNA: TGTGCCAGCAGCTTAGCCCGCCCACTCTTT.

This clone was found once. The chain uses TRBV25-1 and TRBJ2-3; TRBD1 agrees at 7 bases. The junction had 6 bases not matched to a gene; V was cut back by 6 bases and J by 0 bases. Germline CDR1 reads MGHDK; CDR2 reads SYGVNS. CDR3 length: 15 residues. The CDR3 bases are TGTGCCAGCAGCGCCACAGGGGTTAGCACAGATACGCAGTATTTT. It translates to CASSATGVSTDTQYF.

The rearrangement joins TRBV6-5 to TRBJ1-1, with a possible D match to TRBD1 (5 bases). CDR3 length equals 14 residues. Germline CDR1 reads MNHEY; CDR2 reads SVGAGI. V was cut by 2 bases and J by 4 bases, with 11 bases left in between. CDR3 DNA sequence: TGTGCCAGCAGTTACAATCCGAGGGGCACTGAAGCTTTCTTT. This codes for CASSYNPRGTEAFF.

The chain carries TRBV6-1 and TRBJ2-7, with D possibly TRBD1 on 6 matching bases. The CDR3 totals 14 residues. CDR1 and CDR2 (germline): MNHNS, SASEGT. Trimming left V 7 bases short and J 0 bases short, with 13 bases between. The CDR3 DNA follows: TGTGCCAGCATTACAGGGCCGTTCTCCTACGAGCAGTACTTC. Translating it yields CASITGPFSYEQYF.

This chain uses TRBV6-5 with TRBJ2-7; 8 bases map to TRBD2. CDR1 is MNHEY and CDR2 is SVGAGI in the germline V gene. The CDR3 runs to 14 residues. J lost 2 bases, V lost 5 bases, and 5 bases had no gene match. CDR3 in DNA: TGTGCCAGCAGTCGAGCGGGAGTCACCTACGAGCAGTACTTC. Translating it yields CASSRAGVTYEQYF.

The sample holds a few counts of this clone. CDR3 in DNA: TGCGCCAGCAGCCAGGAGGGACTAGGTGGCTACAATGAGCAGTTCTTC. It codes for CASSQEGLGGYNEQFF. The rearrangement joins TRBV4-1 to TRBJ2-1, with 8 bases lining up with TRBD2. With V trimmed by 3 bases and J by 3 bases, 7 bases remained unmatched. This CDR3 has 16 residues. Germline-derived CDR1 and CDR2 are MGHRA and YSYEKL.